This T cell receptor beta chain was documented in a study of Tregs in tolerant kidney transplant recipients. Produced via immunoSEQ multiplex PCR; TCRdb's table is partial and in-frame only. The sample includes 60,000 to 95,000 clones, roughly 98% of them seen just once. Study-level findings and limits: This study did not directly address biological reproducibility. The most relevant donor-specific Treg TCRbeta repertoire apparently came from expansion with activated donor B cells. Few patients were studied, so findings need validation in larger groups.

The V end lost 1 base, the J end lost 4 bases, and 7 bases lay between the germline ends. This CDR3 is 13 amino acids long. Germline lookup yields CDR1 MGHDK and CDR2 SYGVNS. With respect to this clone: Antigen unknown.

This chain links TRBV25-1 with TRBJ1-2, with D unclear. This material consisted of CD4+ T cells from blood, taken before the transplant. The receptor was isolated from a human donor who received a combined kidney and bone marrow transplant. CDR3 DNA sequence: TGTGCCAGCAGTGAATCGCACGGCTATGGCTACACCTTC. Encoded protein: CASSESHGYGYTF.